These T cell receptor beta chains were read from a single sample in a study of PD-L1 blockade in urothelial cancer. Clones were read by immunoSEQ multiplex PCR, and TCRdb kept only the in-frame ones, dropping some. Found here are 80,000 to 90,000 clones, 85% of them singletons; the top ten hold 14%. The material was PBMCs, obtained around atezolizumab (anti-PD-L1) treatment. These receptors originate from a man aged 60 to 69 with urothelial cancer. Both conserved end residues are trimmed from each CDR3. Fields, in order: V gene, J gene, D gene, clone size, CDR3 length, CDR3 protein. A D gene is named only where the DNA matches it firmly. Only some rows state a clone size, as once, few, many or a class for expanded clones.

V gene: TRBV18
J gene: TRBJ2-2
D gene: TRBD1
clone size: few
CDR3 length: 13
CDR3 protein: ASSPDRVPSGELF

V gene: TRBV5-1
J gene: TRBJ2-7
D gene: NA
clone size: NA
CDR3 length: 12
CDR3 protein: ASSLGQVPYEQY

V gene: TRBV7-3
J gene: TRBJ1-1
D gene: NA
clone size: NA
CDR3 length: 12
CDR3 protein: ASSPGGSERNAF

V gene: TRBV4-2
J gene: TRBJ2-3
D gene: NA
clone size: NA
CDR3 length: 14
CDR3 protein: ASSQAQMRDGDTQY

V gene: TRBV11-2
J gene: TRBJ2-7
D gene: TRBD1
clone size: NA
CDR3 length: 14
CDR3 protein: ASSLGTGFSSYEQY

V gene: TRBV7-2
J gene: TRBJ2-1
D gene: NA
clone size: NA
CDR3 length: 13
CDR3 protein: ASSHTQLGGNEQF

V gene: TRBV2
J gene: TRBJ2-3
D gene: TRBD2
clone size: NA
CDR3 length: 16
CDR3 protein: ASRATSGGSFGTDTQY

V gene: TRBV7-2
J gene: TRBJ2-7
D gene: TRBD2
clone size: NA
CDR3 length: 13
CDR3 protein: ASSLTGGSSYEQY

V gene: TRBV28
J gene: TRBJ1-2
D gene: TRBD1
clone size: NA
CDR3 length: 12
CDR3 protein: ASSNTGGEGGYT

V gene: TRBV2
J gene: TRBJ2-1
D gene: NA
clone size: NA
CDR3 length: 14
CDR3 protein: ASSQSRWGLSNEQF

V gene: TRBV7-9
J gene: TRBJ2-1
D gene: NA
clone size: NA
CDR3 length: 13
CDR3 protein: ASSVGVGQGNEQF

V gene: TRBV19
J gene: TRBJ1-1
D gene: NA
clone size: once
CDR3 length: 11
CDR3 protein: ASSIGRVTEAF

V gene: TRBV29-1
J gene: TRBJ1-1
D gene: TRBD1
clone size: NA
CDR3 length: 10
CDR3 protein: SAMDRGTEAF

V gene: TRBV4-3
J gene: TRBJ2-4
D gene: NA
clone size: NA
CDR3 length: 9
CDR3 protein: ASSQGHIQY

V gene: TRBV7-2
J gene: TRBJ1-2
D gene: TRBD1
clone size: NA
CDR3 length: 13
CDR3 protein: ASSPSSGQGFGYT

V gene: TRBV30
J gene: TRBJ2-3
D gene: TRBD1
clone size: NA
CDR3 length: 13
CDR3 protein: AWSVSQGDADTQY

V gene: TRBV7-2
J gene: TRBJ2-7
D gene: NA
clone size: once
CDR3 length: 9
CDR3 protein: ASSLREEQY

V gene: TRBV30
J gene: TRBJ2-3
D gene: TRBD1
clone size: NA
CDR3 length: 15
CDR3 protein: AWSDLGTGASADTQY

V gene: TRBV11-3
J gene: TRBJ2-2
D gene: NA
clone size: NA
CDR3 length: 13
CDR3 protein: ASSFEGENTGELF

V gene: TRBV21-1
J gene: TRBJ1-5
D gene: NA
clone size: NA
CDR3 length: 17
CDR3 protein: ASSNVNRDRGIGNQPQH

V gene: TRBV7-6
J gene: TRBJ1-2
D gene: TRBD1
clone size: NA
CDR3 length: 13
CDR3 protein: ASSLGDGQGYGYT

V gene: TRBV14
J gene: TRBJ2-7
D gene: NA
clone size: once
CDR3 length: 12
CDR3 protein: ASSPSIGLAEQY

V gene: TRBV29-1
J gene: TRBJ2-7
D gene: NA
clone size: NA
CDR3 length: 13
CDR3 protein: SVGGGSLGTYEQY

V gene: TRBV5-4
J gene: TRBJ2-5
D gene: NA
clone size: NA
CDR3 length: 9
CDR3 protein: ASSFLETQY

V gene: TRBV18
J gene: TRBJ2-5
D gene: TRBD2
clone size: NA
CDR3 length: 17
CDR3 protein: ASSPPITSGRDARETQY

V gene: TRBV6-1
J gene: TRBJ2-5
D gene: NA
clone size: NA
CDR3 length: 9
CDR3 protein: ASSEGRTQY

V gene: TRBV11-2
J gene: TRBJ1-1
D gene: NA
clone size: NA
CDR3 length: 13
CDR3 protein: ASSLFPEVNTEAF

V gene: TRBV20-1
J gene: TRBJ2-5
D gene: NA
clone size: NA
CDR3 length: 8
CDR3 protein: SAIRETQY

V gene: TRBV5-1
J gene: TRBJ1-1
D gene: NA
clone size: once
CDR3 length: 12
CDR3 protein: ASSLEAGRTEAF

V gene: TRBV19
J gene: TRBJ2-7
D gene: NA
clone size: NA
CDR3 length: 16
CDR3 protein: ASSMESTGTPSLYEQY

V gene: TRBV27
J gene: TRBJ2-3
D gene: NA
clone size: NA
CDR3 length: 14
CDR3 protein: ASSLFGFLRADTQY

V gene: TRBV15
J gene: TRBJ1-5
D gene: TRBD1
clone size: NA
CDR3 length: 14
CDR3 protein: ATSPTGRYSNQPQH

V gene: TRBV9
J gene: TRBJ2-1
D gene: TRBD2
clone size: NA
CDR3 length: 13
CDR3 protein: ASSVGTSGNNEQF

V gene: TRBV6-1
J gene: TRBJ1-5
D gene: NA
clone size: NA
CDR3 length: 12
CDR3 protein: ASSEAQGFQPQH

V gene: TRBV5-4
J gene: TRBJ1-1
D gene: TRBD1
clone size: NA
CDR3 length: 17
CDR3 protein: ASEPRPGTGDLFRTEAF

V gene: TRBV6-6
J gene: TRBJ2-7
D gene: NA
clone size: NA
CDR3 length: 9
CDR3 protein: ASTDRYEQY

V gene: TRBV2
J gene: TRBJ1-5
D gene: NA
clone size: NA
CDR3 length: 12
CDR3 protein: ASREDGSSQPQH

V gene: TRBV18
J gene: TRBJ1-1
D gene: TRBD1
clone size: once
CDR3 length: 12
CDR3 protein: ASSPQGAKREAF

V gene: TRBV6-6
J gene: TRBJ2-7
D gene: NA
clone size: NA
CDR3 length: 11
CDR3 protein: ASSYEGTYEQY

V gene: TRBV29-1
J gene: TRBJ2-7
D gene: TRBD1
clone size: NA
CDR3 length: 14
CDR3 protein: SVEVWGTGRAYEQY

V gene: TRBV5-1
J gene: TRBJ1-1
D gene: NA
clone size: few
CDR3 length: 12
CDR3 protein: ASSIDGRNTEAF

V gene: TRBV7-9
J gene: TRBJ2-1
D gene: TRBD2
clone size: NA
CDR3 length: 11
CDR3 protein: ASRGLVSGEQF

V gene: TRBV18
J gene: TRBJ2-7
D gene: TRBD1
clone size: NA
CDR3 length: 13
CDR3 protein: ASSPNWTGESEQY

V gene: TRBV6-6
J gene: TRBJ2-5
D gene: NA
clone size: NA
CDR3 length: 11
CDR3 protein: ASRLTRQETQY

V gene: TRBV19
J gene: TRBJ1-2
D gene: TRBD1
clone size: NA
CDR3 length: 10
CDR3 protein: ASSTGAQGYT

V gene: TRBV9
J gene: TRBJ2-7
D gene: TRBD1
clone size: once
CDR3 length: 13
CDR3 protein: ASSPRTGGPHEQY

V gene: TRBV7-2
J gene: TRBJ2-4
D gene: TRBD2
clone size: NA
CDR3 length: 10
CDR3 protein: ASSSSLAGQY